The present T cell receptor (beta chain) was sequenced within a study of regulatory T cells in long-lasting Graves disease. Per the germline V gene, CDR1 is DFQATT and CDR2 is SNEGSKA (reference sequence). This CDR3 comprises 14 residues. The V gene end was trimmed by 4 bases and the J gene end by 2 bases; junction bases not matched to a gene: 8. CDR3 regions were amplified by Arm-PCR using iRepertoire HTBI primers to build TCR beta libraries. Via MiXCR, TCRdb re-called the multiplex PCR reads, giving one row per CDR3 protein. Of about 540,000 distinct CDR3 sequences in the sample, about 13% were seen once. Sample time point: newly diagnosed GD, antithyroid drugs for less than 3 months. From RNA extracted from PBMCs, the TCR library was made. Clinicians diagnosed Graves' disease using American Thyroid Association guidelines. These data are also associated with another study on T cells in Graves' hyperthyroidism and ophthalmopathy. That source notes: Blood samples included most of the expanded thyroid clonotypes exceeding 0.001.

This clonotype originated in a man aged 25 to 40 with Graves disease. The material was peripheral blood mononuclear cells (PBMCs), obtained at new diagnosis, from a patient treated with antithyroid drugs. The chain employs TRBV20-1 and TRBJ2-7; 7 bases are shared with TRBD2. The CDR3 reads CSATGLVGTYEQYF. The CDR3 region has the DNA TGCAGTGCTACTGGACTAGTGGGAACCTACGAGCAGTACTTC.